Sequencing of this T cell receptor (beta chain) was carried out in a study of shared clonotypes between healthy human individuals. For the study at large: Per donor, three plates held CD4 naive cells, three held CD4 memory, two held CD8 naive and one held CD8 memory.

Study results and limitations: Relative to clonotypes present in all four donors, those not shared had lower generation probabilities.

V lost 4 bases to trimming and J lost 7 bases; unmatched junction nucleotides: 6. CDR1 is MDHEN and CDR2 is SYDVKM in the germline V gene. This CDR3 comprises 14 residues. To note about this clone: The target antigen is unknown.

The repertoire was sequenced with immunoSEQ multiplex PCR; TCRdb's copy has only in-frame clones and lacks some. Counted here are fewer than 1.8 million clones, about 98.5% occurring once; the ten biggest clones make up about 0.35%. The chain links TRBV28 to TRBJ1-4; 7 bases are shared with TRBD1. This clonotype was sampled from a man aged 25-40 years in good health. Source material: naive CD4+ T cells sorted from blood. The subset denotes: CD45RA+ positively selected. CDR3 sequence: CASSWGQNSEKLFF. As DNA, the CDR3 is TGTGCCAGCAGTTGGGGACAGAACTCTGAAAAACTGTTTTTT. Drawing the rest from reference TRBV28 and TRBJ1-4, the complete variable domain is DVKVTQSSRYLVKRTGEKVFLECVQDMDHENMFWYRQDPGLGLRLIYFSYDVKMKEKGDIPEGYSVSREKKERFSLILESASTNQTSMYLCASSWGQNSEKLFFGSGTQLSVL.